This T cell receptor beta chain was retrieved from a study of T cells in Graves' hyperthyroidism and ophthalmopathy (dated by TCRdb to between 2018 and 2021). Looking at the study overall: Peripheral blood samples were taken at the time of initial diagnosis, prior to any treatment. TCR Vbeta CDR3 sequencing of roughly 140 peripheral blood samples (over 40 ophthalmopathy, around 80 hyperthyroidism and approximately 17 progressor patients) is reported in the paper. To identify TCR V-J signatures that set the groups apart, the researchers used a discovery cohort of 100 patients, made up of 43 with Graves' ophthalmopathy and about 60 with stable Graves' hyperthyroidism. The study also compared thyroid tissue and blood T-cell repertoires from more than 5 Graves' hyperthyroidism patients. Following sampling, methimazole starting at 30 mg daily was given to hyperthyroidism patients, and high-dose intravenous methylprednisolone was given to ophthalmopathy patients. For training and testing, the roughly 93 patients in the discovery cohort were randomly divided in a 7:3 ratio. An independent validation cohort of 18 to 20 hyperthyroidism patients and 17 patients who later progressed to ophthalmopathy tested prospective prediction of ophthalmopathy.

This clonotype was counted many times. The antigen this receptor binds is unknown. Base qualities are not provided; no much larger clone lies one nucleotide away. The TCR beta CDR3 regions were amplified from RNA transcripts. The first round of RT-PCR for the TCR CDR3 was performed with the HTBI primer set and the Qiagen OneStep RT-PCR kit. A second multiplex PCR round built the libraries, followed by size selection and purification. Libraries were sequenced paired-end with 100 bp reads on an Illumina HiSeq2000. The study's processing was this. SOAPnuke was used to process the raw data, throwing out any read that contained adapters or uncalled bases, had a mean Phred below 15, or lacked an exact constant-primer or identifier match. High-quality paired reads were merged using COPE v1.2.5, and each unique nucleotide sequence was defined as a clonotype. MiTCR v1.1 was used to align the clonotypes against IMGT TRBV, TRBD and TRBJ reference segments. The analysis included only V-J combinations with a frequency above 0.0001, which together covered about 99% of the repertoires. The TCS score was defined as the ratio of F50 (clonal expansion) to E x V (chaos), calculated using BLOSUM62-based TCRdist between CDR3 peptides within each V-J. Welch's t-statistics and random forest reduced approximately 520 V-J features to 10 to 15, which were used in a naive Bayes classifier (R e1071). TCRdb took the public reads, trimmed them with fastp at Q25, ran MiXCR for clone calling and kept in-frame beta chains. Under each unique CDR3 protein, matching rows form one entry showing the most common genes and DNA. The V and J calls were determined by TCRdb, not by the authors. The sample records hundreds of thousands of distinct CDR3 sequences, approximately 14% of which are singletons. The ten largest clonotypes hold almost 8% of the sample.

A patient counted as having stable Graves' hyperthyroidism if no progression to ophthalmopathy occurred over 18 months of follow-up. Hyperthyroidism patients were aged 18 to 65 years and newly diagnosed, with disease duration of less than 2 months. The study excluded patients with uncontrolled infections, other autoimmune diseases, pregnancy or lactation. Diagnoses relied on clinical symptoms, serum thyroxine and TRAb, thyroid ultrasound and orbital computed tomography. PBMCs were separated from roughly 9.3 ml of fresh peripheral blood using Ficoll-Paque density gradient centrifugation. Trizol reagent was used to extract total RNA, and RNA quality was then checked on an Agilent 2100 Bioanalyzer. Results and caveats for the whole study, not just this receptor: A 13 V-J signature model separated ophthalmopathy from stable hyperthyroidism, with 87.88% sensitivity and roughly 84% specificity in cross-validation and 80%/75% in testing. Sample size was not statistically predetermined, and blinding of investigators to group allocation was not performed. Most expanded thyroid clonotypes (frequency above 0.001) were also detected in blood, a finding suggesting that blood repertoires may reflect thyroid immune responses. In validation, the model predicted progression to ophthalmopathy a median of about 6 months before onset, with about 67% sensitivity and 72.22% specificity.

For CDR1 and CDR2, the germline V gene lists SGHRS and YFSETQ. V loses 3 bases, J loses 3 bases, and the germline ends lie 22 bases apart. The CDR3 measures 17 amino acids from cysteine to phenylalanine. Only the CDR3 region is kept as DNA, spanning 51 bases read in frame from base 1. This TCR derives from a woman aged 18-30 years with Graves' hyperthyroidism. The sequence joins TRBV5-1 to TRBJ2-7, with no reliable assignment of the D segment. The sample taken for sequencing was blood. In nucleotide form, the sequence is TGCGCCAGCAGCTCTGGATACATGGACCAAGCCGGCTACGAGCAGTACTTC. It translates as CASSSGYMDQAGYEQYF. The entire variable domain, with the stretches around the CDR3 drawn from the reference TRBV5-1 and TRBJ2-7 proteins, is KAGVTQTPRYLIKTRGQQVTLSCSPISGHRSVSWYQQTPGQGLQFLFEYFSETQRNKGNFPGRFSGRQFSNSRSEMNVSTLELGDSALYLCASSSGYMDQAGYEQYFGPGTRLTVT.